The rows below give T cell receptor beta chains drawn from one sample of a study of glioma-infiltrating T cells after dendritic cell vaccination. Sequenced by immunoSEQ multiplex PCR; TCRdb stores in-frame clones only, minus some. The sample lists tens of thousands of clones, over 75% occurring once. Here the sequenced sample was blood, taken after dendritic cell vaccination. The origin of the receptors is a human donor with glioblastoma. Both conserved end residues are part of each CDR3. Each record gives: J gene, V gene, CDR3 protein.

j_gene: TRBJ2-7; v_gene: TRBV11-3; CDR3aa: CASSFASGFYEQYF
j_gene: TRBJ2-2; v_gene: TRBV19; CDR3aa: CASGTGGLVTGELFF
j_gene: .; v_gene: TRBV10-1; CDR3aa: CASSGQGGTYEQYF
j_gene: TRBJ2-7; v_gene: TRBV5-1; CDR3aa: CASRPGLAPSYEQYF
j_gene: TRBJ1-5; v_gene: TRBV2; CDR3aa: CASSAGNQPQHF
j_gene: TRBJ1-3; v_gene: TRBV25-1; CDR3aa: CASKNRGGGNTIYF
j_gene: TRBJ2-7; v_gene: TRBV9; CDR3aa: CASGGTEQYF
j_gene: TRBJ1-2; v_gene: TRBV9; CDR3aa: CASSVVGGAYGYTF
j_gene: TRBJ2-7; v_gene: TRBV30; CDR3aa: CAWSVGSPLEQYF
j_gene: TRBJ2-4; v_gene: TRBV2; CDR3aa: CASRTDRLAKNIQYF
j_gene: TRBJ2-5; v_gene: TRBV30; CDR3aa: CAWSVGGAEETQYF
j_gene: TRBJ2-7; v_gene: TRBV6-1; CDR3aa: CASSSPGTSRYEQYF
j_gene: TRBJ1-2; v_gene: TRBV18; CDR3aa: CASSPAGQGLGGYTF
j_gene: TRBJ2-5; v_gene: TRBV9; CDR3aa: CASSLGLAGQETQYF
j_gene: TRBJ1-2; v_gene: TRBV6-4; CDR3aa: CASKPGQGLNYGYTF
j_gene: TRBJ2-3; v_gene: TRBV29-1; CDR3aa: CSVPKAGSVDTQYF
j_gene: TRBJ1-1; v_gene: TRBV5-1; CDR3aa: CASTLQGVGGNTEAFF
j_gene: TRBJ1-2; v_gene: TRBV27; CDR3aa: CASSLGANYGYTF
j_gene: TRBJ2-1; v_gene: TRBV6-1; CDR3aa: CASSRGYNEQFF
j_gene: TRBJ1-1; v_gene: TRBV5-1; CDR3aa: CASSPLGAANFF
j_gene: TRBJ2-1; v_gene: TRBV5-1; CDR3aa: CASSPSGGNNEQFF
j_gene: TRBJ1-4; v_gene: TRBV14; CDR3aa: CASSPRGRGLLFEKLFF
j_gene: TRBJ1-1; v_gene: TRBV20-1; CDR3aa: CRGVGGTEAFF
j_gene: TRBJ2-7; v_gene: TRBV7-9; CDR3aa: CASSLPRVNYEQYF
j_gene: TRBJ1-3; v_gene: TRBV7-2; CDR3aa: CASSLVGTGTGNTIYF
j_gene: TRBJ2-5; v_gene: TRBV19; CDR3aa: CASSRAGVRETQYF
j_gene: TRBJ2-3; v_gene: TRBV7-9; CDR3aa: CASADRGPDTQYF
j_gene: TRBJ1-6; v_gene: TRBV7-2; CDR3aa: CASSLEWSGLGSPLHF
j_gene: TRBJ2-5; v_gene: TRBV6-5; CDR3aa: CASSYSLAGQETQYF
j_gene: TRBJ1-3; v_gene: TRBV7-9; CDR3aa: CASSQQISGNTIYF
j_gene: TRBJ2-2; v_gene: TRBV6-6; CDR3aa: CASSSSAGGYTGELFF
j_gene: TRBJ2-1; v_gene: TRBV7-2; CDR3aa: CASSEWGRSPGGQFF
j_gene: TRBJ2-1; v_gene: TRBV30; CDR3aa: CAWTVREVREQFF
j_gene: TRBJ2-5; v_gene: TRBV5-6; CDR3aa: CASSFRLQETQYF
j_gene: TRBJ1-2; v_gene: TRBV7-2; CDR3aa: CASSLAVGGDYGYTF
j_gene: TRBJ2-7; v_gene: TRBV5-1; CDR3aa: CASSLSGETAYEQYF
j_gene: TRBJ2-3; v_gene: TRBV11-2; CDR3aa: CASSPISGGATDTQYF
j_gene: TRBJ2-1; v_gene: TRBV6-1; CDR3aa: CASSEHAGGRNEQFF
j_gene: TRBJ2-7; v_gene: TRBV12-5; CDR3aa: CASGLRTGSYEQYF
j_gene: TRBJ2-7; v_gene: TRBV13; CDR3aa: CASSPSGKEYEQYF
j_gene: TRBJ2-1; v_gene: TRBV9; CDR3aa: CASSPGALAGVSNEQFF
j_gene: TRBJ2-7; v_gene: TRBV18; CDR3aa: CASSTSGGNEQYF
j_gene: TRBJ2-7; v_gene: TRBV18; CDR3aa: CASSRGSGSRNEQYF
j_gene: TRBJ2-7; v_gene: TRBV10-3; CDR3aa: CAISESRKGDLDEQYF
j_gene: TRBJ2-7; v_gene: TRBV2; CDR3aa: CASTHPGTVYEQYF
j_gene: TRBJ1-1; v_gene: TRBV6-5; CDR3aa: CASSYSPELKSEAFF
j_gene: TRBJ2-7; v_gene: TRBV19; CDR3aa: CASSAHRDRSSYEQYF
j_gene: TRBJ2-7; v_gene: TRBV4-3; CDR3aa: CASSQEVQTYEQYF
j_gene: TRBJ1-2; v_gene: TRBV29-1; CDR3aa: CSGGDSYYGYTF
j_gene: TRBJ2-3; v_gene: TRBV18; CDR3aa: CASSYRGRGTDTQYF
j_gene: TRBJ2-7; v_gene: TRBV4-1; CDR3aa: CASSQESGARTYEQYF
j_gene: TRBJ2-5; v_gene: TRBV5-1; CDR3aa: CASSQAAGGLQETQYF
j_gene: TRBJ1-3; v_gene: TRBV6-5; CDR3aa: CASAEDFSGNTIYF
j_gene: TRBJ2-1; v_gene: TRBV27; CDR3aa: CASSPGQGSYNEQFF
j_gene: TRBJ2-2; v_gene: TRBV5-1; CDR3aa: CASTGLAYTGELFF
j_gene: TRBJ2-7; v_gene: TRBV5-1; CDR3aa: CASSFSAGSSYEQYF
j_gene: TRBJ2-1; v_gene: TRBV18; CDR3aa: CASGEKAGGPNEQFF
j_gene: TRBJ2-7; v_gene: TRBV7-2; CDR3aa: CASSFIRDSYEQYF
j_gene: TRBJ1-2; v_gene: TRBV15; CDR3aa: CATSRGGSPYGYTF